This TCR beta chain was found in a study of regulatory T cells in long-lasting Graves disease. TCR beta libraries were built with iRepertoire HTBI primers and Arm-PCR of CDR3 regions. TCRdb re-called the multiplex PCR reads with MiXCR, one entry per CDR3 protein. The sample has hundreds of thousands of distinct CDR3 sequences; approximately 16% are singletons. Time point given: newly diagnosed GD, antithyroid drugs for less than 3 months. Extracted RNA from PBMCs served as the source of the TCR library. The CDR3 totals 15 residues. V lost 4 bases to trimming and J lost 2 bases; unmatched junction nucleotides: 8. Looked up from germline, CDR1 is MGHRA and CDR2 is YSYEKL. A further study also used this sample, focusing on T cells in Graves' hyperthyroidism and ophthalmopathy. That paper states: Blood shared most expanded thyroid clonotypes above 0.001.

The chain employs TRBV4-1 and TRBJ2-7; 7 bases are a match to TRBD1. Sequences were derived from peripheral blood mononuclear cells (PBMCs), sampled at new diagnosis, from a patient treated with antithyroid drugs. The sequence was collected from a woman aged 35-65 years with Graves disease. CDR3 nucleotides: TGCGCCAGCAGCCGCTCGAGGGGGCCCACCTACGAGCAGTACTTC. Translating it yields CASSRSRGPTYEQYF.